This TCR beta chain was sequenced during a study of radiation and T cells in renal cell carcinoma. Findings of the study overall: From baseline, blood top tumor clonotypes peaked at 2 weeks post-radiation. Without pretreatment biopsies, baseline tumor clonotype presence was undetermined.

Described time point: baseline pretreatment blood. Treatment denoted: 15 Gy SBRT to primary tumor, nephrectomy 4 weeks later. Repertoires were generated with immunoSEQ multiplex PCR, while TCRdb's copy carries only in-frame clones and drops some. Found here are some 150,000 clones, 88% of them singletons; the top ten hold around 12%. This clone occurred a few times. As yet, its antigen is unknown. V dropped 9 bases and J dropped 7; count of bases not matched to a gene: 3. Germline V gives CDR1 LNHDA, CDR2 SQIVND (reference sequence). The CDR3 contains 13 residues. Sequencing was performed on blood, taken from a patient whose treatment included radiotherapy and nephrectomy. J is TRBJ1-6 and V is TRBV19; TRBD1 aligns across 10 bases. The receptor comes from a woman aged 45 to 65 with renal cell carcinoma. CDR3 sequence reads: CASEGQGNSPLHF. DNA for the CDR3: TGTGCCAGCGAGGGACAGGGGAATTCACCCCTCCACTTT.